The 25 T cell receptor beta chains reported below all come from one sample, sequenced in a study of cytomegalovirus exposure and HLA in healthy donors (dated by TCRdb to 2016 to 2017). Libraries were built with the immunoSEQ multiplex PCR assay. The multiplex PCR relied on a mix of 60 forward primers for TCR Vbeta segments and 13 reverse primers for TCR Jbeta segments. Drawn from immuneACCESS, this table holds only the in-frame rearrangements with V and J called that TCRdb kept. Clones are partly lost; checked studies trace under half to an unresolved V gene and leave the rest unexplained. The sample includes 190,000 or so clones, with more than 80% observed a single time. The ten largest account for 0.65% of the sample. The sequenced sample consisted of PBMCs. These TCRs come from a boy under 18 in good health and CMV-seronegative.

This chain's CDR3 is CAWSVLSLGELFF. The CDR3 nucleotides are TGTGCCTGGAGCGTGCTAAGCCTGGGGGAGCTGTTTTTT. This chain joins TRBV30 and TRBJ2-2, with unresolved D. Trimming removed 3 bases from V and 8 bases from J, with 13 bases in between. CDR3 length: 13 residues. The V gene's germline CDR1 is GTSNPN and CDR2 SVGIG (reference sequence).

V gene TRBV27 combines with J gene TRBJ2-5; no firm D call. The DNA end favors TRBJ2-7, so the J call may be wrong. The CDR3 has 13 residues. Germline V gene lookup returns CDR1 MNHEY and CDR2 SMNVEV (reference sequence). CDR3 sequence (DNA): TGTGCCAGCAGTTTACGTACCGGCGGCGAGCAGTACTTC. Its protein product is CASSLRTGGEQYF.

CDR3 in DNA: TGCAGCGGCGACTTGAACACTGAAGCTTTCTTT. Its protein product is CSGDLNTEAFF. The chain has TRBV29-1 and TRBJ1-1; D is unclear. Trimming removed 7 bases from V and 0 bases from J, with 6 bases in between. From germline, CDR1 is SQVTM and CDR2 ANQGSEA. The CDR3 loop spans 11 amino acids.

The genes are TRBV5-1 and TRBJ2-2, with a tentative D call TRBD2 (6 bases). V dropped 4 bases and J dropped 3 bases, with 13 bases sitting between them. The CDR3 is 15 residues long. CDR1 SGHRS and CDR2 YFSETQ come from the germline V gene. In DNA form, the CDR3 reads TGCGCCAGCAGCCGGTCTAGCGCGGACACCGGGGAGCTGTTTTTT. Encoded protein: CASSRSSADTGELFF.

DNA for the CDR3: TGTGCCAGCAGCTTACCGGGACAGGGAGGCACAGATACGCAGTATTTT. Translated, it gives CASSLPGQGGTDTQYF. This chain joins TRBV7-3 and TRBJ2-3, with TRBD1 matching over 9 bases. J was trimmed by 1 base and V by 2 bases; bases with no gene match: 4. The CDR3 is 16 residues long. Per germline, CDR1 SGHTA and CDR2 FQGTGA.

The V gene is TRBV11-2, the J gene TRBJ1-2; TRBD1 aligns across 7 bases. The CDR3 totals 15 residues. J gave up 1 base and V 5 bases, and 7 bases lay outside the gene matches. CDR1 is SGHAT and CDR2 is FQNNGV in the germline V gene. The chain's CDR3 is CASSPRTGFNYGYTF. In DNA, the CDR3 is TGTGCCAGCAGCCCCAGGACAGGTTTTAACTATGGCTACACCTTC.

In its sample, this clone was seen once. The chain joins TRBV15 to TRBJ2-5, with D possibly TRBD1 on 6 matching bases. The tail of the sequence fits TRBJ2-7 better, so the J call may be wrong. The length of the CDR3 is 17 residues. Germline loops: CDR1 LNHNV, CDR2 YYDKDF (reference sequence). As DNA, the CDR3 is TGTGCCACCAGCAGAGATAAGGGCCGGGACAATTTCTTCGAGCAGTACTTC. It is translated as CATSRDKGRDNFFEQYF.

This chain connects TRBV7-2 to TRBJ2-2; TRBD2 agrees at 11 bases. V was pared by 0 bases and J by 4 bases, with 10 bases of the junction left unmatched. The germline V gene encodes CDR1 SGHTA and CDR2 FQGNSA. The CDR3 totals 19 residues. CDR3: CASSLAGTSGSRRTGELFF. The CDR3 nucleotides read TGTGCCAGCAGCTTAGCAGGAACTAGCGGGAGTCGGCGCACCGGGGAGCTGTTTTTT.

Regarding this clone: At one end the junction does not follow the germline gene, possibly because of a read error. The chain carries TRBV5-1 and TRBJ2-1; TRBD1 matches at 8 bases. Germline V gene data show CDR1 as SGHRS and CDR2 as YFSETQ. The CDR3 extends over 17 amino acids. Written as DNA, the CDR3 is TGCGCCAGCAGTTTGGGGGCAAGGACAGGGCTTTACAATGAGCAGTTCTTC. Its protein product is CASSLGARTGLYNEQFF.

The chain has TRBV29-1 and TRBJ1-2, with TRBD1 matching 8 bases. CDR1 and CDR2 (germline): SQVTM, ANQGSEA. With 5 bases clipped from V and 5 bases from J, the junction kept 10 bases outside the gene matches. The CDR3 contains 14 residues. The CDR3 reads CSVPDRVGPYGYTF. The DNA of the CDR3 is TGCAGCGTTCCGGACAGGGTCGGCCCTTATGGCTACACCTTC.

This chain connects TRBV12-5 to TRBJ2-1, with 9 bases that match TRBD2. Losses at the gene ends were 6 bases for V and 7 bases for J; bases not matched to a gene: 16. The CDR3 loop spans 17 amino acids. The V gene's germline CDR1 is LGHNT and CDR2 FRNRAP. CDR3 sequence: CASGLEEWREGQNEQFF. CDR3 bases: TGTGCTAGTGGCCTTGAGGAGTGGCGGGAGGGTCAGAATGAGCAGTTCTTC.

This chain uses TRBV7-9 with TRBJ1-1; no clear D gene. Germline V CDR1 and CDR2: SEHNR, FQNEAQ (reference sequence). This CDR3 has 13 amino acids. Trimming pared 0 bases from V and 10 bases from J, leaving 12 bases between. The CDR3: CASSLAQTAGAFF. For the CDR3, the DNA is TGTGCCAGCAGCTTAGCGCAGACGGCGGGAGCTTTCTTT.

A remark on this clone: The conserved closing phenylalanine or tryptophan is absent in this CDR3, likely reflecting a read error. This chain uses TRBV6-4 with TRBJ2-3; 7 bases align to TRBD2. V dropped 2 bases and J dropped 2; count of bases not matched to a gene: 7. The CDR3 has 16 amino acids. Germline values: CDR1 MRHNA, CDR2 SNTAGT. The CDR3 nucleotides read TGTGCCAGCAGTGACGGTGGAGCGGGGTCCACAGATACGCAGTATTCT. Translation: CASSDGGAGSTDTQYS.

The chain couples TRBV5-1 to TRBJ1-1; 7 positions match TRBD1. CDR3 length: 18 residues. Trimming at V came to 4 bases and at J to 4 bases, leaving 19 bases not matched to a gene. Germline V CDR1 and CDR2: SGHRS, YFSETQ. CDR3 in amino acids: CASSPRRDSLNMSTEAFF. CDR3 in DNA: TGCGCCAGCAGCCCTCGCCGGGACAGCCTTAATATGAGCACTGAAGCTTTCTTT. The whole variable domain, remainder taken from reference TRBV5-1 and TRBJ1-1, is KAGVTQTPRYLIKTRGQQVTLSCSPISGHRSVSWYQQTPGQGLQFLFEYFSETQRNKGNFPGRFSGRQFSNSRSEMNVSTLELGDSALYLCASSPRRDSLNMSTEAFFGQGTRLTVV.

This sequence joins TRBV4-2 and TRBJ2-1; 11 positions agree with TRBD2. Germline lookup yields CDR1 LGHNA and CDR2 YNFKEQ. With V trimmed by 4 bases and J by 0 bases, 23 bases remained unmatched. The CDR3 has 23 amino acids. CDR3 residues: CASSPRYPRGVAGGPGSYNEQFF. The CDR3 coding sequence is TGTGCCAGCAGCCCCCGATATCCCCGGGGGGTAGCGGGAGGGCCGGGCTCCTACAATGAGCAGTTCTTC.

Written as DNA, the CDR3 is TGCAGCGTTGAATTGCAGGGGATGGGAGAGACTGAAGCTTTCTTT. Translated: CSVELQGMGETEAFF. The chain has TRBV29-1 and TRBJ1-1; D might be TRBD1 (6 bases). The V gene's germline CDR1 is SQVTM and CDR2 ANQGSEA. V dropped 2 bases and J dropped 5 bases, with 18 bases sitting between them. This CDR3 has 15 amino acids.

This chain joins TRBV27 and TRBJ2-1; possibly TRBD1 for D (7 bases). The V gene's germline CDR1 is MNHEY and CDR2 SMNVEV (reference sequence). The CDR3 spans 14 residues. The germline V and J ends were trimmed by 6 bases and 8 bases, with 17 bases remaining between them. The CDR3 spells CASRGNRGGDEQFF. In nucleotides, the CDR3 is TGTGCCAGCAGGGGGAACAGGGGAGGCGATGAGCAGTTCTTC.

V is TRBV4-1 and J is TRBJ2-1, with D possibly matching TRBD2 (6 bases). V shed 0 bases and J shed 7 bases, with 19 bases lying between them. This CDR3 spans 17 amino acids. The germline gives CDR1 MGHRA, CDR2 YSYEKL. This CDR3 is CASSQEPTWPAGNEQFF. For the CDR3, the DNA is TGCGCCAGCAGCCAAGAGCCGACCTGGCCGGCGGGGAATGAGCAGTTCTTC.

CDR3 coding DNA: TGTGCCAGCAGCCCGGGACTTTACAATGAGCAGTTCTTC. Protein product: CASSPGLYNEQFF. V usage is TRBV11-2 and J usage is TRBJ2-1; maybe TRBD2 (6 bases). Germline V CDR1 and CDR2: SGHAT, FQNNGV. The V gene lost 5 bases and the J gene lost 4 bases, with 9 bases spanning the gap. The CDR3 has 13 amino acids.

V gene TRBV6-4 combines with J gene TRBJ2-7; D is unclear. Germline V lookup: CDR1 MRHNA, CDR2 SNTAGT. V was shortened by 3 bases and J by 1 base, with 10 bases between the two germline ends. CDR3 length equals 14 residues. CDR3 loop: CASSDRQDSYEQYF. The CDR3, as DNA: TGTGCCAGCAGTGATAGGCAGGATTCCTACGAGCAGTACTTC.

The V and J genes are TRBV27 and TRBJ2-5, with a weak D call TRBD2 (6 bases). Near its end, the DNA agrees better with TRBJ2-7, so the J call may be wrong. The germline gives CDR1 MNHEY, CDR2 SMNVEV (reference sequence). The CDR3 spans 13 residues. This CDR3 reads CASSPGVSYEQYF. The CDR3 DNA follows: TGTGCCAGCTCCCCGGGGGTTTCCTACGAGCAGTACTTC.

This sequence joins TRBV4-1 and TRBJ2-5, with a possible D match to TRBD2 (5 bases). Germline CDR1 is MGHRA and CDR2 is YSYEKL. The ends were cut back, 0 bases at V and 4 bases at J, with 9 bases in the middle. This CDR3 is 14 amino acids long. The CDR3, as DNA: TGCGCCAGCAGCCAAGATCGGGAACGAGAGACCCAGTACTTC. Amino acids: CASSQDRERETQYF.

The chain uses TRBV2 and TRBJ2-3; 9 positions match TRBD2. Germline V gives CDR1 SNHLY, CDR2 FYNNEI. This CDR3 is built from 17 residues. J gave up 3 bases and V 3 bases, and 10 bases lay outside the gene matches. The CDR3 loop is CASSDELAGLPTDTQYF. The CDR3 DNA reads as TGTGCCAGCAGTGATGAGCTAGCGGGGTTACCGACAGATACGCAGTATTTT. The full variable domain, completed using reference TRBV2 and TRBJ2-3, is EPEVTQTPSHQVTQMGQEVILRCVPISNHLYFYWYRQILGQKVEFLVSFYNNEISEKSEIFDDQFSVERPDGSNFTLKIRSTKLEDSAMYFCASSDELAGLPTDTQYFGPGTRLTVL.

The rearrangement joins TRBV6-5 to TRBJ1-2; 9 bases are a match to TRBD1. CDR3 length: 15 residues. V lost 6 bases, J lost 5 bases, and 10 bases stayed unmatched. CDR1 is MNHEY and CDR2 is SVGAGI in the germline V gene. The CDR3 loop reads CASRSGTGYLYGYTF. The CDR3 nucleotides are TGTGCCAGCAGGTCCGGGACAGGGTACCTATATGGCTACACCTTC.

The CDR3 is CASSALLEGSDEQFF. As DNA, the CDR3 is TGTGCCAGCAGTGCCCTGTTGGAGGGGTCCGATGAGCAGTTCTTC. The chain links TRBV6-1 to TRBJ2-1; D is perhaps TRBD2 (6 bases). The germline V gene has CDR1 MNHNS and CDR2 SASEGT. With 4 bases removed from V and 8 bases from J, the gap between germline ends came to 18 bases. The CDR3 spans 15 residues.